This T cell receptor beta chain was recovered during a study of T cell responses to AZD1222 COVID-19 vaccine. Whole-study results and caveats: In a largely white British group with more females than males, clonal diversity was possibly underestimated.

Profiling relied on immunoSEQ multiplex PCR, and the TCRdb table lists in-frame clones only, not all of them. The profile covers some 130,000 clones, with around nine tenths appearing a single time and roughly 3% taken by the ten largest. A single count supports this clone. The antigen is unknown. Germline-derived CDR1 and CDR2 are SGDLS and YYNGEE. V shed 0 bases and J 10 bases; nucleotides not matched to a gene: 11. This CDR3 comprises 17 residues. Sequencing was performed on peripheral blood, taken on day 0 of AZD1222 vaccination. The chain couples TRBV9 to TRBJ1-6; 9 bases fit TRBD1. The TCR was taken from an adult in good health. In DNA, the CDR3 is TGTGCCAGCAGCGTAGGGGCAAGGACAGGGGATTGGTCACCCCTCCACTTT. It specifies CASSVGARTGDWSPLHF.